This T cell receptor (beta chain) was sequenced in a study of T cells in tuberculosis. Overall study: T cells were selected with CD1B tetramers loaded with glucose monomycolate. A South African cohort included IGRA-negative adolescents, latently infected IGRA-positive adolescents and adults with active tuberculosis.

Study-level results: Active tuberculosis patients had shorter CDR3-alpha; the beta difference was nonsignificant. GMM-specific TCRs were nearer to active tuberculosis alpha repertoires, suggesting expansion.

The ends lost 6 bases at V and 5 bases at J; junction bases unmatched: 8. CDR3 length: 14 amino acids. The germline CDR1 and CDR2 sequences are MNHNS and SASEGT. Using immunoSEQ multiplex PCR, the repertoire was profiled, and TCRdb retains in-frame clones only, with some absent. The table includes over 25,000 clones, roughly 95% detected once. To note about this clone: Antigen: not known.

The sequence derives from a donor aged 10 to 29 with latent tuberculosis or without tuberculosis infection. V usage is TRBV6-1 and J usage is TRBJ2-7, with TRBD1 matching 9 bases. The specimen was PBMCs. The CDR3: CASRTDRGLNEQYF. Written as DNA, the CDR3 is TGTGCCAGCAGGACCGACAGGGGGTTAAACGAGCAGTACTTC.